The 9 T cell receptor beta chains below were found in one sample sequenced in a study of cytomegalovirus exposure and HLA in healthy donors. Libraries were prepared by immunoSEQ multiplex PCR; TCRdb keeps only in-frame clonotypes and omits some of them. Here the sample spans 200,000 to 250,000 clones, approximately 80% being singletons. Sample: PBMCs. These receptors were taken from a woman in her twenties or thirties in good health and CMV-seropositive.

The chain has TRBV4-3 and TRBJ2-1; D is undetermined. In germline, CDR1 is LGHNA, CDR2 YSLEER. V was pared by 0 bases and J by 4 bases, with 4 bases between. CDR3 size: 13 residues. CDR3 nucleotide sequence: TGCGCCAGCAGCCAAGACCATTACAATGAGCAGTTCTTC. Its translation: CASSQDHYNEQFF.

This sequence joins TRBV29-1 and TRBJ2-7, with 9 bases aligning to TRBD1. The CDR3 is made up of 15 amino acids. Germline-derived CDR1 and CDR2 are SQVTM and ANQGSEA. V was pared by 7 bases and J by 3 bases, with 13 bases of the junction left unmatched. CDR3 loop: CSGVLPGQGLYEQYF. CDR3 DNA sequence: TGCAGCGGCGTCCTCCCGGGACAGGGACTCTACGAGCAGTACTTC.

The genes are TRBV6-5 and TRBJ1-2; D remains unclear. The CDR3 runs to 12 residues. Trimming took 2 bases from V and 6 from J, leaving 7 bases between them. Germline CDR1 MNHEY, CDR2 SVGAGI. CDR3 sequence reads: CASSYNQNGYTF. In DNA form, the CDR3 reads TGTGCCAGCAGTTACAATCAGAATGGCTACACCTTC.

This clone was seen just once. V usage is TRBV7-9 and J usage is TRBJ1-4; D is possibly TRBD1 (5 bases). Germline assignment: CDR1 SEHNR and CDR2 FQNEAQ (reference sequence). The V end lost 1 base, the J end lost 7 bases, and 13 bases lay between the germline ends. The CDR3 extends over 15 amino acids. The CDR3 DNA is TGTGCCAGCAGCTTAGGCTTTGGGACTGGTGAAAAACTGTTTTTT. Its protein product is CASSLGFGTGEKLFF.

The chain has TRBV14 and TRBJ1-2; no reliable D call. This CDR3 is 12 amino acids long. Trimming took off 5 bases at V and 7 bases at J, with 11 bases between the two ends. CDR1 and CDR2 (germline): SGHDN, FVKESK. The CDR3 reads CASSVHLGGYTF. The CDR3 coding sequence is TGTGCCAGCAGCGTACACCTAGGTGGCTACACCTTC.

This clone was found a few times. The chain has TRBV6-5 and TRBJ1-5; D is undetermined. The CDR3 covers 15 residues. Trimming pared 0 bases from V and 4 bases from J, leaving 10 bases between. Germline assignment: CDR1 MNHEY and CDR2 SVGAGI. CDR3 sequence: CASSYSFSTNQPQHF. CDR3 DNA sequence: TGTGCCAGCAGTTACTCTTTCAGTACAAATCAGCCCCAGCATTTT.

V gene TRBV6-1 combines with J gene TRBJ1-3, with TRBD1 as a possible D gene (6 bases). Germline V lookup: CDR1 MNHNS, CDR2 SASEGT. V shed 6 bases and J shed 1 base, with 10 bases lying between them. CDR3 length: 14 residues. The CDR3 nucleotides are TGTGCCAGCAGCCAGGGGTCTTCTGGAAACACCATATATTTT. It encodes CASSQGSSGNTIYF.

At least ten counts were recorded for this clone. The chain has TRBV7-8 and TRBJ1-2, with unresolved D. The CDR3 totals 14 residues. CDR1 is SGHVS, CDR2 FQNEAQ, per germline. V was pared by 5 bases and J by 8 bases, with 18 bases between. CDR3 loop: CASSAGQGYRGYTF. The CDR3 coding sequence is TGTGCCAGCAGCGCCGGGCAAGGATATCGGGGCTACACCTTC.

CDR3 loop: CAIRAAGGTAFF. The CDR3 DNA follows: TGTGCCATCAGAGCCGCCGGGGGCACAGCTTTCTTT. The chain has TRBV10-3 and TRBJ1-1; D possibly corresponds to TRBD1 (6 bases). This CDR3 comprises 12 residues. The germline gives CDR1 ENHRY, CDR2 SYGVKD. Trimming shortened V by 6 bases and J by 10 bases, and 15 bases separated the two germline ends.